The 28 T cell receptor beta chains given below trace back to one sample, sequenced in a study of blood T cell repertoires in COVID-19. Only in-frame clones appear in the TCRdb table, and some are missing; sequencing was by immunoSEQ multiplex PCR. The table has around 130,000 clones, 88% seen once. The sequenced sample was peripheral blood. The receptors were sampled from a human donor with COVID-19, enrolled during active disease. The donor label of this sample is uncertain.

The CDR3 sequence: CASSQGSGEQPQHF. CDR3 coding DNA: TGTGCCAGCAGCCAAGGGTCAGGGGAACAGCCCCAGCATTTT. The rearrangement uses TRBV3-1 (or the pseudogene TRBV3-2) and TRBJ1-5, with a tentative D call TRBD1 (6 bases). The CDR3 totals 14 residues. CDR1 is LGHDT, CDR2 YNNKEL, per germline (reference sequence). V was clipped by 1 base and J by 7 bases, with 11 bases between them.

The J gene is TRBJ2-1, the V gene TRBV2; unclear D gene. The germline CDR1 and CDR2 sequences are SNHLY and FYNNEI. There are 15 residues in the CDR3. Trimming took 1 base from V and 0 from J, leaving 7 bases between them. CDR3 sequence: CASSEERNSYNEQFF. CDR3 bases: TGTGCCAGCAGTGAAGAGCGAAACTCCTACAATGAGCAGTTCTTC.

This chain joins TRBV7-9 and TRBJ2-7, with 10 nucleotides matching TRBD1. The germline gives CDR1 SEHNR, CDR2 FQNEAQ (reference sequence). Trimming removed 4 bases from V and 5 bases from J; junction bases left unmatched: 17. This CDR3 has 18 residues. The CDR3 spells CASSSPRDRGRGNNEQYF. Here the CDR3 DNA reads TGTGCCAGCAGCTCCCCCCGGGACAGGGGCCGGGGGAACAACGAGCAGTACTTC.

This CDR3 reads CASRVGGQAFF. In DNA, the CDR3 is TGTGCCAGCAGGGTGGGGGGGCAGGCTTTCTTT. J is TRBJ1-1 and V is TRBV28; D may be TRBD1 (6 bases). Deletions cut 6 bases from V and 11 bases from J, with 13 bases between. The CDR3 extends over 11 amino acids. Per germline, CDR1 MDHEN and CDR2 SYDVKM.

Here the CDR3 reads CASSSERLVRGRRSRDTQYF. The CDR3 region has the DNA TGTGCCAGCAGCTCAGAACGGCTCGTCAGGGGGCGCCGGTCAAGAGATACGCAGTATTTT. The chain has TRBV11-2 and TRBJ2-3; 8 nucleotides match TRBD1. J lost 5 bases, V lost 4 bases, and 23 bases had no gene match. The CDR3 covers 20 residues. The V gene's germline CDR1 is SGHAT and CDR2 FQNNGV.

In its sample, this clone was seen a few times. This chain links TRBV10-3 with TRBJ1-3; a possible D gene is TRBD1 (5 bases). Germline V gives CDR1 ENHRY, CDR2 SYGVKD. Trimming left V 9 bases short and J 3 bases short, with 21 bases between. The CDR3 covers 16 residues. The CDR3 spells CAIGSGWGTSGNTIYF. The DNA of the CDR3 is TGTGCCATTGGCAGCGGGTGGGGGACCAGTGGAAACACCATATATTTT.

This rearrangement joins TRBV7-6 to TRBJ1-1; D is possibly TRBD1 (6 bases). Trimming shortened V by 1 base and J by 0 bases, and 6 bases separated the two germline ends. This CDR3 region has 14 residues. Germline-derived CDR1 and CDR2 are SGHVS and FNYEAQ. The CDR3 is CASSLGTVNTEAFF. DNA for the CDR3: TGTGCCAGCAGCTTAGGGACAGTGAACACTGAAGCTTTCTTT.

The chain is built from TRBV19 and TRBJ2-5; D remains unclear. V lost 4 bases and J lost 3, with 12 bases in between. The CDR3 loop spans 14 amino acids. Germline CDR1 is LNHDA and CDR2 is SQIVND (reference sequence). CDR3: CASSTGRDEETQYF. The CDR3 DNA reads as TGTGCCAGTAGTACGGGTCGCGACGAAGAGACCCAGTACTTC.

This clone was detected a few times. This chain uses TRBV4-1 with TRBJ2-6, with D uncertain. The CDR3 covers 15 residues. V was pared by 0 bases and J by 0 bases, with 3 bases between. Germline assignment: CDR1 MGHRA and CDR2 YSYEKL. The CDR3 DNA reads TGCGCCAGCAGCCAAGATAACTCTGGGGCCAACGTCCTGACTTTC. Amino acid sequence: CASSQDNSGANVLTF.

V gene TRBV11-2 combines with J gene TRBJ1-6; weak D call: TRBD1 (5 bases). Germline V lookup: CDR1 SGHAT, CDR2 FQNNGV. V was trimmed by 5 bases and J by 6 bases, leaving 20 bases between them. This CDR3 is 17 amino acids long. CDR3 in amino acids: CASSRPGRQGLNSPLHF. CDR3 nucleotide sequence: TGTGCCAGCAGCCGACCCGGAAGGCAGGGCCTTAATTCACCCCTCCACTTT.

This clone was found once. CDR3 loop: CASSLGGSRGNTEAFF. In DNA, the CDR3 is TGTGCCAGCAGCTTAGGTGGGTCTCGGGGGAACACTGAAGCTTTCTTT. The rearrangement uses TRBV11-3 and TRBJ1-1; D is unresolved. CDR1 is SGHNT, CDR2 YENEEA, per germline. Trimming took off 1 base at V and 1 base at J, with 13 bases between the two ends. This CDR3 has 16 residues.

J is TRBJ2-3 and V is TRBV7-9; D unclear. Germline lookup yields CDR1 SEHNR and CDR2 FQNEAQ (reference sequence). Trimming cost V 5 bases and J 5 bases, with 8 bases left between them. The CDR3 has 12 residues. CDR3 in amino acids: CASSAHIDTQYF. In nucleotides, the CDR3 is TGTGCCAGCAGCGCCCACATAGATACGCAGTATTTT.

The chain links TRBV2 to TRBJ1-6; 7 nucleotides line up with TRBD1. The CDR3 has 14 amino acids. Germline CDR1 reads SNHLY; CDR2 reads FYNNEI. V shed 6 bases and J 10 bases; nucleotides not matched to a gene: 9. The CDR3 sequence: CASRATGVGSPLHF. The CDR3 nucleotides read TGTGCCAGCAGGGCTACAGGGGTAGGCTCACCCCTCCACTTT.

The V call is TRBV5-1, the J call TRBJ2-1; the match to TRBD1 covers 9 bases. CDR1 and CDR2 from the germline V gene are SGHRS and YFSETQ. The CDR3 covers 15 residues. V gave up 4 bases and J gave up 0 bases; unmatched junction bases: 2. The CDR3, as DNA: TGCGCCAGCAGCCCGGGACAGGGCTCCTACAATGAGCAGTTCTTC. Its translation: CASSPGQGSYNEQFF.

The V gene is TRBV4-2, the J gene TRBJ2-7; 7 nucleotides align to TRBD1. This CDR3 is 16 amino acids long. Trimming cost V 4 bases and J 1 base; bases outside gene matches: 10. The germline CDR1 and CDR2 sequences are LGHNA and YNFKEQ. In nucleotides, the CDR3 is TGTGCCAGCAGCCGAGATAGAGGGACAGATTCCTACGAGCAGTACTTC. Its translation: CASSRDRGTDSYEQYF.

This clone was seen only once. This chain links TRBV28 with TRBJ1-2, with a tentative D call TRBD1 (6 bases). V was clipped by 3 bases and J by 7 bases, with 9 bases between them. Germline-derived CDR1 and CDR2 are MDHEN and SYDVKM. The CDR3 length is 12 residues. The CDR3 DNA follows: TGTGCCAGCAGTTTCAGGGGAGCTGGCTACACCTTC. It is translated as CASSFRGAGYTF.

CDR3 in amino acids: CASSVDGQGRTDTQYF. The DNA of the CDR3 is TGTGCCAGCAGCGTAGATGGACAGGGGAGGACAGATACGCAGTATTTT. The chain joins TRBV9 to TRBJ2-3; 9 bases fit TRBD1. The CDR3 is made up of 16 amino acids. Germline V lookup: CDR1 SGDLS, CDR2 YYNGEE. Losses at the gene ends were 0 bases for V and 3 bases for J; bases not matched to a gene: 5.

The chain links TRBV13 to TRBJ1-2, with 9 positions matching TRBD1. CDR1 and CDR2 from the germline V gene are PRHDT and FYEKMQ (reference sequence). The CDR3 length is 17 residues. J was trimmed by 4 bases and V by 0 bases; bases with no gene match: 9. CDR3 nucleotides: TGTGCCAGCAGCTTAGGCCCCGGGGGACAGGGCGGCTATGGCTACACCTTC. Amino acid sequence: CASSLGPGGQGGYGYTF.

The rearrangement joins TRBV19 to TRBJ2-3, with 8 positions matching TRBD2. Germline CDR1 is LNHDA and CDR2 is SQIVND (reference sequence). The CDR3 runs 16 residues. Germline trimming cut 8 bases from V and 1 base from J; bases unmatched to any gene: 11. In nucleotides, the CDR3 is TGTGCCAGTGCTCCCGTTCGAGCGGGGGGCACAGATACGCAGTATTTT. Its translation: CASAPVRAGGTDTQYF.

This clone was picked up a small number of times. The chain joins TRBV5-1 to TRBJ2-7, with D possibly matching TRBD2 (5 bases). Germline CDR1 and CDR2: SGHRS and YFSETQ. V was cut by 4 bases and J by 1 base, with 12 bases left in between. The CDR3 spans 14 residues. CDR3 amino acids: CASSDGVPSYEQYF. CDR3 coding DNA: TGCGCCAGCAGCGACGGGGTCCCGTCCTACGAGCAGTACTTC.

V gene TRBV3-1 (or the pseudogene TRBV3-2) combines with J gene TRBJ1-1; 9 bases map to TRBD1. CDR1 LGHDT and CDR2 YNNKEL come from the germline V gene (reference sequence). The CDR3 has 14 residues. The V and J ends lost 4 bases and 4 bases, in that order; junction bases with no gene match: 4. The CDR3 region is CASSLQTGGTEAFF. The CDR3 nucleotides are TGTGCCAGCAGCCTACAGACAGGGGGCACTGAAGCTTTCTTT.

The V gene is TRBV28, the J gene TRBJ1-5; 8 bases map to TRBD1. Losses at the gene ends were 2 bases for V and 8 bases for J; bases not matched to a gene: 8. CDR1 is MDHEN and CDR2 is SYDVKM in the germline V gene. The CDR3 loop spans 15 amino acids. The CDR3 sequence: CASSLELGQEKPQHF. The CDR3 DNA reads TGTGCCAGCAGTTTAGAGTTGGGACAGGAAAAGCCCCAGCATTTT.

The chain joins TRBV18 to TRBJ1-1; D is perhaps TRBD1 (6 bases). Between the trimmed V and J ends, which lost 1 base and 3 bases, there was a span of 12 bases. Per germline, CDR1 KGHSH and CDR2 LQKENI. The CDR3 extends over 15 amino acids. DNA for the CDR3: TGTGCCAGCTCACCACGCACAGGGCAAGACACTGAAGCTTTCTTT. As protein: CASSPRTGQDTEAFF. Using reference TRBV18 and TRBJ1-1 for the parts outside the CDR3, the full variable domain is NAGVMQNPRHLVRRRGQEARLRCSPMKGHSHVYWYRQLPEEGLKFMVYLQKENIIDESGMPKERFSAEFPKEGPSILRIQQVVRGDSAAYFCASSPRTGQDTEAFFGQGTRLTVV.

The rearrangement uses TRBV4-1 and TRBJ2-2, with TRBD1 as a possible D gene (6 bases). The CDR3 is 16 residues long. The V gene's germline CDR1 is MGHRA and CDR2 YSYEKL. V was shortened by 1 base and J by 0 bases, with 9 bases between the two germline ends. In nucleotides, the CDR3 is TGCGCCAGCAGCCAAGCGTGGACAGCGAACACCGGGGAGCTGTTTTTT. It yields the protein CASSQAWTANTGELFF.

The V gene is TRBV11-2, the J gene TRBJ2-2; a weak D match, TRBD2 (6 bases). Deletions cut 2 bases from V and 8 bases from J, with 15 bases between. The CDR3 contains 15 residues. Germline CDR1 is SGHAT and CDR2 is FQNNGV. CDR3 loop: CASSLTLGTGGELFF. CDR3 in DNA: TGTGCCAGCAGCTTAACACTAGGGACTGGGGGGGAGCTGTTTTTT.

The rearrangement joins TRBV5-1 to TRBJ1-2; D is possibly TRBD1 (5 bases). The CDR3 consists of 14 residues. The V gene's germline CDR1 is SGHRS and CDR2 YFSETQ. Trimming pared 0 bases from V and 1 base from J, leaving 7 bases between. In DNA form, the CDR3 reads TGCGCCAGCAGCTTGGGACAGATTAACTATGGCTACACCTTC. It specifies CASSLGQINYGYTF.

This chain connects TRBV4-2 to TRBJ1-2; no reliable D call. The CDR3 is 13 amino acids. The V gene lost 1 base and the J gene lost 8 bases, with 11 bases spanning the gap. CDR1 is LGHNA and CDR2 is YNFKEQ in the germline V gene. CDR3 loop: CASSQGMGSGYTF. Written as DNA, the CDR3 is TGTGCCAGCAGCCAAGGTATGGGGAGCGGCTACACCTTC.

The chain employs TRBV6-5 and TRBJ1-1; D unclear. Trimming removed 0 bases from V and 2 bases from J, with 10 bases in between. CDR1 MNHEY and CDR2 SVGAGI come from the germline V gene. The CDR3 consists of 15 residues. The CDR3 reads CASSYSGGSNTEAFF. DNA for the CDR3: TGTGCCAGCAGTTACTCGGGTGGGAGCAACACTGAAGCTTTCTTT.